A single sample gave rise to the 10 T cell receptor beta chains below, sequenced in a study of radiotherapy plus CTLA-4 blockade in lung cancer. Assay used: immunoSEQ multiplex PCR; TCRdb lists only in-frame clones, some missing. The sample has about 87,000 clones; 85% to 90% are singletons. The source material was peripheral blood, sampled from a patient treated with radiotherapy plus ipilimumab. These receptors came from a human donor with non-small cell lung cancer that progressed on radiotherapy plus ipilimumab.

The CDR3 spells CAIRKQGEEQYF. For the CDR3, the DNA is TGTGCCATCAGGAAACAGGGAGAAGAGCAGTACTTC. The V gene is TRBV10-3, the J gene TRBJ2-7; TRBD1 is a possible D gene (6 bases). V lost 6 bases to trimming and J lost 7 bases, with 13 bases between them. Germline V lookup: CDR1 ENHRY, CDR2 SYGVKD. The CDR3 covers 12 residues.

The V gene is TRBV12-5, the J gene TRBJ1-1, with a possible D match to TRBD1 (6 bases). This CDR3 region has 12 residues. CDR1 is LGHNT and CDR2 is FRNRAP in the germline V gene. V lost 6 bases and J 11 bases, leaving 16 bases between the germline ends. The DNA of the CDR3 is TGTGCTAGTGGGGATACAGGGCTTTGGGCTTTCTTT. Translated, it gives CASGDTGLWAFF.

In nucleotides, the CDR3 is TGTGCCAGCAGCCCTCTAGCGGGAAGCTACAATGAGCAGTTCTTC. This gives the protein CASSPLAGSYNEQFF. V and J are TRBV11-3 and TRBJ2-1; 9 bases align to TRBD2. The CDR3 contains 15 residues. V dropped 5 bases and J dropped 3; count of bases not matched to a gene: 5. CDR1 is SGHNT, CDR2 YENEEA, per germline.

A remark on this clone: A read error may account for a junction end that differs from germline. DNA of the CDR3: TGTGCCAACAGCGTCGACTTAAGCTCCTACGAGCAGTACTTC. Translating it yields CANSVDLSSYEQYF. The chain recombines TRBV7-9 with TRBJ2-7; D unresolved. This CDR3 region has 14 residues. Per germline, CDR1 SEHNR and CDR2 FQNEAQ (reference sequence).

This clone was found a few times. This chain connects TRBV19 to TRBJ1-5, with D perhaps matching TRBD1 (6 bases). Trimming took off 6 bases at V and 5 bases at J, with 11 bases between the two ends. Per the germline V gene, CDR1 is LNHDA and CDR2 is SQIVND (reference sequence). CDR3 size: 13 residues. The CDR3 nucleotides are TGTGCCAGTAGCGCTGGACAGCATCAGCCCCAGCATTTT. Amino acid sequence: CASSAGQHQPQHF.

The V and J genes are TRBV10-3 and TRBJ1-2, with D unclear. The CDR3 length is 14 residues. Germline CDR1 is ENHRY and CDR2 is SYGVKD. V shed 2 bases and J shed 2 bases, with 9 bases lying between them. The CDR3 region has the DNA TGTGCCATCAGTGAGGCAGTCCGAAACTATGGCTACACCTTC. It yields the protein CAISEAVRNYGYTF.

This sequence joins TRBV18 and TRBJ1-1; 9 bases are shared with TRBD1. Trimming at V came to 4 bases and at J to 5 bases, leaving 5 bases not matched to a gene. The CDR3 runs to 14 residues. CDR1 and CDR2 from the germline V gene are KGHSH and LQKENI. This CDR3 reads CASSRDRENTEAFF. Here the CDR3 DNA reads TGTGCCAGCTCACGGGACAGGGAGAATACTGAAGCTTTCTTT.

The J gene is TRBJ2-2, the V gene TRBV7-8; 13 nucleotides agree with TRBD2. This CDR3 has 17 amino acids. CDR1 and CDR2 from the germline V gene are SGHVS and FQNEAQ. V gave up 5 bases and J gave up 7 bases; unmatched junction bases: 10. The CDR3 DNA is TGTGCCAGCAGCGTACTAGCGGGAGGGCCATTTGTCGGGGAGCTGTTTTTT. It encodes CASSVLAGGPFVGELFF. Full variable domain (rest looked up from reference TRBV7-8 and TRBJ2-2): GAGVSQSPRYKVAKRGQDVALRCDPISGHVSLFWYQQALGQGPEFLTYFQNEAQLDKSGLPSDRFFAERPEGSVSTLKIQRTQQEDSAVYLCASSVLAGGPFVGELFFGEGSRLTVL.

The rearrangement uses TRBV6-1 and TRBJ2-7, with 12 nucleotides matching TRBD2. The CDR3 is made up of 15 amino acids. With 6 bases clipped from V and 0 bases from J, the junction kept 3 bases outside the gene matches. Germline CDR1 reads MNHNS; CDR2 reads SASEGT. The CDR3 bases are TGTGCCAGCAGATCACTAGCGGGGGGCTCCTACGAGCAGTACTTC. Residues: CASRSLAGGSYEQYF.

V is TRBV7-2 and J is TRBJ2-6, with TRBD2 identical over 12 bases. V trimming: 3 bases; J trimming: 0 bases; junction bases outside the gene matches: 6. Germline loops: CDR1 SGHTA, CDR2 FQGNSA. The CDR3 spans 19 residues. The CDR3 DNA sequence: TGTGCCAGCAGCTTGACCCGACTAGCGGGGGCCTCTGGGGCCAACGTCCTGACTTTC. This translates into CASSLTRLAGASGANVLTF.